The 8 T cell receptor beta chains in this list originate from one sample, sequenced in a study of CD4 T cells in relation to SARS-CoV-2 and coronaviruses. Sequencing was performed with immunoSEQ multiplex PCR; in TCRdb, only in-frame clones are kept and a portion is missing. The sample lists some 22,000 clones, approximately 78% seen once, with more than 11% in the top ten. No antigen has been assigned to these receptors. CD4+ T cells from unexposed donors were obtained before the COVID-19 pandemic (2011-2018). After ten to eleven days of culture, CD4+ T cells were isolated. Sequenced sample: CD4+ T cells from PBMCs, cultured in vitro. The receptors come from a human donor in good health.

The rearrangement joins TRBV5-1 to TRBJ2-2; TRBD1 matches at 12 bases. Germline-derived CDR1 and CDR2 are SGHRS and YFSETQ. There are 18 residues in the CDR3. The V gene end was trimmed by 6 bases and the J gene end by 1 base; junction bases not matched to a gene: 10. CDR3 sequence (DNA): TGCGCCAGCACGTCCGGGACAGGGGGCGCCTGGAACACCGGGGAGCTGTTTTTT. The encoded protein is CASTSGTGGAWNTGELFF.

The chain carries TRBV3-1 (or the pseudogene TRBV3-2) and TRBJ2-5; 11 bases map to TRBD2. From germline, CDR1 is LGHDT and CDR2 YNNKEL (reference sequence). The V and J ends lost 4 bases and 0 bases, in that order; junction bases with no gene match: 7. The CDR3 is 17 residues long. The CDR3 loop reads CASSLAGLAGNQETQYF. For the CDR3, the DNA is TGTGCCAGCAGCCTAGCAGGACTAGCGGGCAACCAAGAGACCCAGTACTTC.

V and J are TRBV5-1 and TRBJ2-3, with D uncertain. This CDR3 is 12 amino acids long. The V end was cut by 5 bases, the J end by 4 bases, with 8 bases between. CDR1 is SGHRS and CDR2 is YFSETQ in the germline V gene. CDR3 amino acids: CASSSDPDTQYF. The CDR3 DNA reads as TGCGCCAGCAGTTCGGACCCAGATACGCAGTATTTT.

The chain links TRBV6-5 to TRBJ2-1, with 7 positions matching TRBD1. The CDR3 sequence is 14 residues long. V was pared by 6 bases and J by 2 bases, with 4 bases of the junction left unmatched. Germline CDR1 MNHEY, CDR2 SVGAGI. CDR3 loop: CASRSGQTYNEQFF. The CDR3 DNA follows: TGTGCCAGCAGATCGGGACAGACCTACAATGAGCAGTTCTTC.

V gene TRBV6-1 combines with J gene TRBJ2-1; D tentatively reads TRBD1 or TRBD2 (5 bases each). The CDR3 spans 17 residues. Germline CDR1 reads MNHNS; CDR2 reads SASEGT. The V end lost 1 base, the J end lost 0 bases, and 13 bases lay between the germline ends. DNA for the CDR3: TGTGCCAGCAGTGAAGTTGCAGGGAGCCACTCCTACAATGAGCAGTTCTTC. Translation gives CASSEVAGSHSYNEQFF.

V and J are TRBV5-6 and TRBJ2-5; D remains ambiguous. Germline V gene lookup returns CDR1 SGHDT and CDR2 YYEEEE. CDR3 length: 12 residues. Deletions cut 4 bases from V and 5 bases from J, with 9 bases between. The CDR3 protein is CASSPGWETQYF. CDR3 DNA sequence: TGTGCCAGCAGCCCTGGGTGGGAGACCCAGTACTTC. Full variable domain (rest looked up from reference TRBV5-6 and TRBJ2-5): DAGVTQSPTHLIKTRGQQVTLRCSPKSGHDTVSWYQQALGQGPQFIFQYYEEEERQRGNFPDRFSGHQFPNYSSELNVNALLLGDSALYLCASSPGWETQYFGPGTRLLVL.

This rearrangement joins TRBV18 to TRBJ2-1; D might be TRBD1 (5 bases). The CDR3 loop spans 15 amino acids. The V end was cut by 6 bases, the J end by 6 bases, with 18 bases between. The germline V gene encodes CDR1 KGHSH and CDR2 LQKENI. The CDR3 loop is CASSLGRQLTNEQFF. For the CDR3, the DNA is TGTGCCAGCTCGTTAGGCCGACAGCTCACCAATGAGCAGTTCTTC.

This chain connects TRBV7-9 to TRBJ2-3, with a tentative D call TRBD2 (6 bases). Per the germline V gene, CDR1 is SEHNR and CDR2 is FQNEAQ (reference sequence). V gave up 10 bases and J gave up 1 base, with 21 bases separating them. The length of the CDR3 is 16 residues. The CDR3 sequence is CATRDWGSSGTDTQYF. The CDR3, as DNA: TGTGCCACCCGGGACTGGGGTTCTTCGGGCACAGATACGCAGTATTTT.